This T cell receptor beta chain was found in a study of cytomegalovirus exposure and HLA in healthy donors. As regards this clone: Its antigen remains unknown.

General observations from the study: The listing of roughly 160 TCR beta chains classed them as cytomegalovirus-associated. Cytomegalovirus status was reportedly diagnosed by the classifier with high specificity and sensitivity.

Germline V gene data show CDR1 as SGHKS and CDR2 as YYEKEE (reference sequence). V gave up 1 base and J gave up 0 bases; unmatched junction bases: 7. This CDR3 contains 17 residues. Both 60 Vbeta primers and 13 Jbeta primers went into the PCR. Profiled with immunoSEQ multiplex PCR; TCRdb holds only in-frame clones, not every one. This table holds about 180,000 clones, about 80% found once. Sequenced input: PBMCs. The chain carries TRBV5-5 and TRBJ2-3, with TRBD2 identical over 8 bases. This sequence was found in a woman in her thirties in good health and CMV-seropositive. The CDR3 reads CASSLWLAGVSTDTQYF. Written as DNA, the CDR3 is TGTGCCAGCAGCTTGTGGCTAGCGGGCGTTAGCACAGATACGCAGTATTTT.